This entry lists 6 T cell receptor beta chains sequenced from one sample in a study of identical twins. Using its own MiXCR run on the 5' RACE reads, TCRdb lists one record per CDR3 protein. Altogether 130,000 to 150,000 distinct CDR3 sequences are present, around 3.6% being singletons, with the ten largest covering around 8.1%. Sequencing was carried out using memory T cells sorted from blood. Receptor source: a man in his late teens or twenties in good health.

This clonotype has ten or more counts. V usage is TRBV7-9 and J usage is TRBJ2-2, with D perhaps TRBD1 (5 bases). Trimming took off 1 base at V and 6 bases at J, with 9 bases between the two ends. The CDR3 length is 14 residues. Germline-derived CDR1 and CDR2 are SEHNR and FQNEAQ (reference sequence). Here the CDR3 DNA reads TGTGCCAGCAGCTTAGTTTGGGGCTCCGGGGAGCTGTTTTTT. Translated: CASSLVWGSGELFF.

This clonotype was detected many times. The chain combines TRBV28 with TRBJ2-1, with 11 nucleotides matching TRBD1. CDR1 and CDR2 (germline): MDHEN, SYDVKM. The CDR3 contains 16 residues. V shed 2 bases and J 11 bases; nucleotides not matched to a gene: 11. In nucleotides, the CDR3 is TGTGCCAGCAGTTTAGTCACCGGGACAGGGGGAGACAAGCAGTTCTTC. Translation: CASSLVTGTGGDKQFF.

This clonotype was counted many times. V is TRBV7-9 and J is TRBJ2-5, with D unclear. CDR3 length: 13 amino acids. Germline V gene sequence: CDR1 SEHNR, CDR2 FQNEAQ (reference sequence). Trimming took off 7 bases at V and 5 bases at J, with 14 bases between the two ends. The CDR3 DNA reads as TGTGCCAGCATCTCTGGGGTGGTGGAGACCCAGTACTTC. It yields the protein CASISGVVETQYF.

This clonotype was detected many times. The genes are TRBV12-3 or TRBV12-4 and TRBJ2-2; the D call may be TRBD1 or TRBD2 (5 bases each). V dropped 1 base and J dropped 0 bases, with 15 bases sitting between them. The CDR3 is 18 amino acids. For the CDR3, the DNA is TGTGCCAGCAGTTTAGGGACGATTTGGGGGACGAACACCGGGGAGCTGTTTTTT. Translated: CASSLGTIWGTNTGELFF.

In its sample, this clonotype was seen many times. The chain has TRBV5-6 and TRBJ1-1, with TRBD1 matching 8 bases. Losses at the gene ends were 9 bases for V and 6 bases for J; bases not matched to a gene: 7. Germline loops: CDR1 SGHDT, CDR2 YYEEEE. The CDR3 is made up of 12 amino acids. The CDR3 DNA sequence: TGTGCCACTACGACAGGGGAAGCTGAAGCTTTCTTT. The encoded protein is CATTTGEAEAFF.

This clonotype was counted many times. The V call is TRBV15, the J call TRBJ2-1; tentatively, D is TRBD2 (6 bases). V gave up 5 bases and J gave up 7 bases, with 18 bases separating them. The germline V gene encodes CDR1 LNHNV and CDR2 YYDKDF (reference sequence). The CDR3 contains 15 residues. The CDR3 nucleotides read TGTGCCACCAGCTCCCAAGCGGGCAGCGCGAATGAGCAGTTCTTC. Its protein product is CATSSQAGSANEQFF.